Presented here are 2 T cell receptor beta chains from one specimen sequenced in a study of siplizumab effects on memory and regulatory T cells. Clones were read by immunoSEQ multiplex PCR, and TCRdb kept only the in-frame ones, dropping some. Altogether approximately 100,000 clones are present, roughly nine tenths being singletons, with the ten largest covering around 0.73%. The sample was Tregs sorted from blood. The receptors were sampled from a human donor in good health.

This clone was counted only a few times. CDR3 loop: CASSYSGRGIADTQYF. The CDR3 nucleotides read TGTGCCAGCAGTTACTCCGGGAGGGGTATCGCAGATACGCAGTATTTT. The rearrangement links TRBV6-5 to TRBJ2-3, with TRBD2 identical over 8 bases. CDR3 length equals 16 residues. Germline values: CDR1 MNHEY, CDR2 SVGAGI. Trimming at V came to 0 bases and at J to 4 bases, leaving 6 bases not matched to a gene.

This CDR3 reads CASSLRQGHTEAFF. The CDR3 bases are TGCGCCAGCAGCTTAAGACAGGGTCACACTGAAGCTTTCTTT. The rearrangement links TRBV5-1 to TRBJ1-1; 7 nucleotides line up with TRBD1. V dropped 2 bases and J dropped 3; count of bases not matched to a gene: 4. CDR1 SGHRS and CDR2 YFSETQ come from the germline V gene. The CDR3 is 14 residues long.